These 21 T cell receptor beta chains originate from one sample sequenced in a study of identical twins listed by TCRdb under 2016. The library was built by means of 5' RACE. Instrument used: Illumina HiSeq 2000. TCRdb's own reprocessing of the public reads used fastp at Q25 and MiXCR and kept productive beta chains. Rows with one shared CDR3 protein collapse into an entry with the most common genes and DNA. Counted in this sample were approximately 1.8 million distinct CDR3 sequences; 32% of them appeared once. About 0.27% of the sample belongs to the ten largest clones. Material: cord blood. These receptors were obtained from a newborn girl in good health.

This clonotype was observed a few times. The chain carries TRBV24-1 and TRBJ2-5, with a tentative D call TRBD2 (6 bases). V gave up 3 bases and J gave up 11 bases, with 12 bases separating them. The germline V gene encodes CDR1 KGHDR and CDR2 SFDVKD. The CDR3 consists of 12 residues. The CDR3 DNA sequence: TGTGCCACCAGTGATACTAGCCAAGAGCAGTACTTC. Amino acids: CATSDTSQEQYF.

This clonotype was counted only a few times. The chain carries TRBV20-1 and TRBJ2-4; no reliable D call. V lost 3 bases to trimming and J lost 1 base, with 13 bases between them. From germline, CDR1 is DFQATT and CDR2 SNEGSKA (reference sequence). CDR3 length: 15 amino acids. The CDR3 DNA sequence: TGCAGTGCTAGCAGACGTCTGGGGGCCAAAAACATTCAGTACTTC. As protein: CSASRRLGAKNIQYF.

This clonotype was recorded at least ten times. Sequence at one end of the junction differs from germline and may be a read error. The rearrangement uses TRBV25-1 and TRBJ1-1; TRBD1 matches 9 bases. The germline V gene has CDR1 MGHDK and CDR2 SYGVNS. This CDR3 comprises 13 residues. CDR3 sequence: CASRGTGRTEAFF. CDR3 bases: TGCGCCAGCAGAGGGACAGGGAGGACTGAAGCTTTCTTT.

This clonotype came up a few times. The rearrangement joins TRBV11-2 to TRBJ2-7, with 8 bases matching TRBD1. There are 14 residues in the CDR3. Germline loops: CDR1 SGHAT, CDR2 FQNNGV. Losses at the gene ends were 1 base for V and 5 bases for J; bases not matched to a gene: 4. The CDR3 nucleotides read TGTGCCAGCAGCTTAGGACAGGGGTTCAACGAGCAGTACTTC. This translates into CASSLGQGFNEQYF.

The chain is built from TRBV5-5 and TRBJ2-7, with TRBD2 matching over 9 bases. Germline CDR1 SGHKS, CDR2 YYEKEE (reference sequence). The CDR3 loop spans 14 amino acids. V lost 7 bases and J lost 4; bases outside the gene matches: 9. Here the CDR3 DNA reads TGTGCCAGCGGACGTAGCGGGGGTATATACGAGCAGTACTTC. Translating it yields CASGRSGGIYEQYF.

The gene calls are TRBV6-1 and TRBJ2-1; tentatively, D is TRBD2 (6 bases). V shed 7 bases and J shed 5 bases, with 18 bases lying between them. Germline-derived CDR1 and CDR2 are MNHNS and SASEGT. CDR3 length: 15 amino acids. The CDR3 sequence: CASIERRVSHNEQFF. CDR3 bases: TGTGCCAGCATCGAAAGGAGGGTCTCTCACAATGAGCAGTTCTTC.

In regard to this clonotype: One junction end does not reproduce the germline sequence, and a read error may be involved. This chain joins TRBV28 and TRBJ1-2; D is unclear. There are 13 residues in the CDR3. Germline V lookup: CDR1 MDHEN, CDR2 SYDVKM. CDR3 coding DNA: TGTGCCAGCCGGAATTCCCCTAACTATGGCCACACCTTC. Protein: CASRNSPNYGHTF.

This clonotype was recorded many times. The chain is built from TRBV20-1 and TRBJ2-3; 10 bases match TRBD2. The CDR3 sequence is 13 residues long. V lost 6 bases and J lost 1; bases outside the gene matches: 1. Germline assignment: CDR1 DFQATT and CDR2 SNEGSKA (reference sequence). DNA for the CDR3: TGCAGTGCCGGGACTAGCGGCACAGATACGCAGTATTTT. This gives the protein CSAGTSGTDTQYF.

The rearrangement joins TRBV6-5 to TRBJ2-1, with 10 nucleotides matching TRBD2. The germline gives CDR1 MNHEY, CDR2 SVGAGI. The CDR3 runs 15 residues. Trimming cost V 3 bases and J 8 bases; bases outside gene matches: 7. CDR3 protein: CASSYFASGSYEQFF. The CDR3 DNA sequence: TGTGCCAGCAGTTATTTCGCTAGCGGGAGCTATGAGCAGTTCTTC.

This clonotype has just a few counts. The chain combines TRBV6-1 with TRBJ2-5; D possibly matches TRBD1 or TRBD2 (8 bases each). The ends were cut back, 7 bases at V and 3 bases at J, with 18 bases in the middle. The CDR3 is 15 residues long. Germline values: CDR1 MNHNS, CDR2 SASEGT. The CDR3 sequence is CASKGLGTGKETQYF. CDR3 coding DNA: TGTGCCAGCAAGGGACTAGGGACAGGCAAAGAGACCCAGTACTTC.

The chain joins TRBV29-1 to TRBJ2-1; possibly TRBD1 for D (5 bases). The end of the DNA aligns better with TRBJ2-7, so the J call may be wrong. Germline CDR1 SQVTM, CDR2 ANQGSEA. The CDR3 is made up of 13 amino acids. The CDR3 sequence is CSVEDQGRNEQYF. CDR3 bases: TGCAGCGTTGAAGACCAGGGCCGAAATGAGCAGTACTTC.

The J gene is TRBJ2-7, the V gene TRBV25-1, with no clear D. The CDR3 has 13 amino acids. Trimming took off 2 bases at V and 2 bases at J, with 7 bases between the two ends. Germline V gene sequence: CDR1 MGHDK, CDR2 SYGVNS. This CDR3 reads CASSEGETYEQYF. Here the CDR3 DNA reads TGTGCCAGCAGTGAAGGAGAGACCTACGAGCAGTACTTC.

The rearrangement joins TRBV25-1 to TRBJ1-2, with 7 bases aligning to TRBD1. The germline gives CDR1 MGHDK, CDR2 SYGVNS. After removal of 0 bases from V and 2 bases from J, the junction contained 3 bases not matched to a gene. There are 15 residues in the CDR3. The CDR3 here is CASSEYVTGNYGYTF. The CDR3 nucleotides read TGTGCCAGCAGTGAATACGTGACAGGGAACTATGGCTACACCTTC.

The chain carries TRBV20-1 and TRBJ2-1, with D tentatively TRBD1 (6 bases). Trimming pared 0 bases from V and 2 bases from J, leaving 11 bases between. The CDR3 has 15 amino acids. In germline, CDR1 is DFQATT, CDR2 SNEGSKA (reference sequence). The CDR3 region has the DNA TGCAGTGCTAGAGATGGGCAGGGGCCCTACAATGAGCAGTTCTTC. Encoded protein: CSARDGQGPYNEQFF.

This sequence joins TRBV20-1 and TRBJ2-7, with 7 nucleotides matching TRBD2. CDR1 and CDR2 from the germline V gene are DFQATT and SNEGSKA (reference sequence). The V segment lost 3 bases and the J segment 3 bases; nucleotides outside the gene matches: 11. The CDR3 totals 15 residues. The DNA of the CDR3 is TGCAGTGCTAGCCGGGACTACCTAAAGCACTACGAGCAGTACTTC. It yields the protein CSASRDYLKHYEQYF.

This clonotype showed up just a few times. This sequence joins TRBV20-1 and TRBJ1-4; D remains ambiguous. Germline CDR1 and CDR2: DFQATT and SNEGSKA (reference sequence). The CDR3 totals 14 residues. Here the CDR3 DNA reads TGCAGCGCTGGACGGGGTGCAACTAATGAAAAACTGTTTTTT. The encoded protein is CSAGRGATNEKLFF.

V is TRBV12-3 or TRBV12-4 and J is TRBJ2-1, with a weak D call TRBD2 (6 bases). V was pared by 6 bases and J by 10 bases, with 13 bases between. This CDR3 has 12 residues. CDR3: CASRLLAQEQFF. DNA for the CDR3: TGTGCCAGCAGACTACTAGCTCAGGAGCAGTTCTTC.

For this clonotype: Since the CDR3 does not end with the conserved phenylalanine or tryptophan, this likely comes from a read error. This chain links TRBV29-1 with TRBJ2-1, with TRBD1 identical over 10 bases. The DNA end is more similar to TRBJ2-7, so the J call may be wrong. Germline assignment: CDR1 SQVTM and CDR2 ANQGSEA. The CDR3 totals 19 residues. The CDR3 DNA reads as TGCAGCGTTCAAGGGCGACCGGGACAGGGGCCCAGTTCCTACAATGAGCAGTACTTG. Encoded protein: CSVQGRPGQGPSSYNEQYL.

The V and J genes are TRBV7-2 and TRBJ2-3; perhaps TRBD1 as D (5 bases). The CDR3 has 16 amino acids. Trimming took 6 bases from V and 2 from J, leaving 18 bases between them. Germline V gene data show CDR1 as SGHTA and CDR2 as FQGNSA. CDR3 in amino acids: CASSLHGAPITDTQYF. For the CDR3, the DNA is TGTGCCAGCAGTTTGCATGGGGCGCCGATCACAGATACGCAGTATTTT.

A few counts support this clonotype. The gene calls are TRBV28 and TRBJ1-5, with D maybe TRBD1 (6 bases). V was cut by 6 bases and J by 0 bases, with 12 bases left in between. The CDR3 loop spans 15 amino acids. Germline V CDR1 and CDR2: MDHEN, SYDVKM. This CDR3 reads CASRLGGSSNQPQHF. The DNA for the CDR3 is TGTGCCAGCAGGTTAGGGGGAAGTAGCAATCAGCCCCAGCATTTT.

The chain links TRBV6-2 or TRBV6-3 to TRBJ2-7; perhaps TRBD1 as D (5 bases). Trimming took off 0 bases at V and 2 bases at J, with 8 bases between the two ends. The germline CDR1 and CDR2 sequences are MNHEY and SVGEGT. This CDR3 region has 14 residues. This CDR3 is CASSYSGATYEQYF. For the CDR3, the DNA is TGTGCCAGCAGTTACTCAGGGGCGACCTACGAGCAGTACTTC.